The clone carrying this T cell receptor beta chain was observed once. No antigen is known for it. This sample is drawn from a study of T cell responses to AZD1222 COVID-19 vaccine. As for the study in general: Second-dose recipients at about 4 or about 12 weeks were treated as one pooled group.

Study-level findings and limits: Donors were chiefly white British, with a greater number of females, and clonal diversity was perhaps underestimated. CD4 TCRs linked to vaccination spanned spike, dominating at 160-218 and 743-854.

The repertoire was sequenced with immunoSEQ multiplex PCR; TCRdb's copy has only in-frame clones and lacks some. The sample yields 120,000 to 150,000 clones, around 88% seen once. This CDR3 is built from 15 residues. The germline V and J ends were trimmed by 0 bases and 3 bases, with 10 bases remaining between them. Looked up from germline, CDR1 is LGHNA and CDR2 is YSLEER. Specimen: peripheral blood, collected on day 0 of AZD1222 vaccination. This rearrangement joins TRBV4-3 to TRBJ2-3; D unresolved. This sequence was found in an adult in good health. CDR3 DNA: TGCGCCAGCAGCCAAGATTTTTTAATAACAGATACGCAGTATTTT. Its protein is CASSQDFLITDTQYF.